This T cell receptor (beta chain) appears in the sequencing data of a study of blood T cells in healthy people across ages. Germline lookup yields CDR1 MDHEN and CDR2 SYDVKM. The V and J ends lost 6 bases and 10 bases respectively, with 14 bases between them. This CDR3 region has 12 residues. Through a sample-barcoded 5' primer and a J-beta primer mix, a second PCR was run for roughly 7 to 12 cycles. TCRdb used MiXCR to reprocess the 5' RACE reads, holding one entry per CDR3 protein. There are 600,000 to 800,000 distinct CDR3 sequences in the sample; 40% to 65% occur only once, and less than 15% lies in the top ten. In regard to this clonotype: A much larger clone lies a single base off, so this may be a read error.

The genes are TRBV28 and TRBJ2-3; D ambiguous. This receptor was identified in a woman aged 80 or older in good health. Input material: blood. CDR3 DNA sequence: TGTGCCAGCAGAGCCACCATAGACTCGCAGTATTTT. Translation: CASRATIDSQYF.